This is a list of T cell receptor beta chains from one sample in a study of blood T cell repertoires in COVID-19. Sequencing was performed with immunoSEQ multiplex PCR; in TCRdb, only in-frame clones are kept and a portion is missing. There are approximately 210,000 clones in the sample; about 89% occur only once, and 4% to 5.5% lies in the top ten. The sample was peripheral blood. These receptors all stem from a woman aged 40 to 50 with acute or convalescent COVID-19. The CDR3 runs from the conserved cysteine through the conserved F or W. The D gene is left open where the match is weak. Size is stated for part of the rows, as once, few or many counts, or as a class when the clone is expanded.

J gene: TRBJ1-2; clone size: -; V gene: TRBV5-1; D gene: TRBD1; CDR3 protein: CASSLDPGTADTNYGYTF; CDR3 DNA: TGCGCCAGCAGCTTGGATCCCGGGACAGCAGATACTAACTATGGCTACACCTTC
J gene: TRBJ1-1; clone size: -; V gene: TRBV5-6; D gene: -; CDR3 protein: CASSLSRWNTEAFF; CDR3 DNA: TGTGCCAGCAGCTTGAGCAGGTGGAACACTGAAGCTTTCTTT
J gene: TRBJ2-1; clone size: -; V gene: TRBV11-3; D gene: -; CDR3 protein: CASSLGASHNEQFF; CDR3 DNA: TGTGCCAGCAGCTTAGGGGCGTCCCACAATGAGCAGTTCTTC
J gene: TRBJ1-3; clone size: -; V gene: TRBV5-6; D gene: -; CDR3 protein: CASSRMTAFSGNTIYF; CDR3 DNA: TGTGCCAGCAGCCGGATGACAGCATTCTCTGGAAACACCATATATTTT
J gene: TRBJ2-3; clone size: -; V gene: TRBV5-1; D gene: TRBD2; CDR3 protein: CASSGGTSRGDTQYF; CDR3 DNA: TGCGCCAGCAGCGGGGGGACTAGCCGGGGAGATACGCAGTATTTT
J gene: TRBJ1-2; clone size: -; V gene: TRBV24-1; D gene: -; CDR3 protein: CATSDSNYGYTF; CDR3 DNA: TGTGCCACCAGTGACAGTAACTATGGCTACACCTTC
J gene: TRBJ2-3; clone size: -; V gene: TRBV10-3; D gene: -; CDR3 protein: CAINHGQSGTDTQYF; CDR3 DNA: TGTGCCATCAATCATGGGCAATCTGGCACAGATACGCAGTATTTT
J gene: TRBJ1-1; clone size: -; V gene: TRBV24-1; D gene: -; CDR3 protein: CATSDRTEAFF; CDR3 DNA: TGTGCCACCAGTGACAGGACTGAAGCTTTCTTT
J gene: TRBJ1-2; clone size: -; V gene: TRBV7-9; D gene: TRBD1; CDR3 protein: CASSLGDRGSEGYTF; CDR3 DNA: TGTGCCAGCAGCTTAGGCGACAGGGGGTCTGAAGGCTACACCTTC
J gene: TRBJ2-3; clone size: -; V gene: TRBV3-1/TRBV3-2; D gene: TRBD2; CDR3 protein: CASSRTSGTGTDTQYF; CDR3 DNA: TGTGCCAGCAGCCGGACTAGCGGGACTGGCACAGATACGCAGTATTTT
J gene: TRBJ2-2; clone size: -; V gene: TRBV4-1; D gene: TRBD1; CDR3 protein: CASSKGQGASGELFF; CDR3 DNA: TGCGCCAGCAGCAAGGGACAGGGGGCTTCCGGGGAGCTGTTTTTT
J gene: TRBJ1-1; clone size: few; V gene: TRBV11-2; D gene: -; CDR3 protein: CASSLVPRRPSTEAFF; CDR3 DNA: TGTGCCAGCAGCTTAGTTCCTAGGAGACCGAGCACTGAAGCTTTCTTT
J gene: TRBJ1-6; clone size: once; V gene: TRBV3-1/TRBV3-2; D gene: -; CDR3 protein: CASSLGAGLPSNSPLHF; CDR3 DNA: TGTGCCAGCAGCCTTGGGGCTGGGCTCCCATCAAATTCACCCCTCCACTTT
J gene: TRBJ1-2; clone size: -; V gene: TRBV2; D gene: -; CDR3 protein: CASLSSGVANYGYTF; CDR3 DNA: TGTGCCAGCCTATCTTCGGGGGTGGCCAACTATGGCTACACCTTC
J gene: TRBJ1-4; clone size: -; V gene: TRBV15; D gene: TRBD1; CDR3 protein: CATSRKNTGTGSEKLFF; CDR3 DNA: TGTGCCACCAGCAGAAAAAACACCGGGACAGGGAGTGAAAAACTGTTTTTT
J gene: TRBJ1-2; clone size: -; V gene: TRBV5-4; D gene: -; CDR3 protein: CASSLPPQFSGEIYGYTF; CDR3 DNA: TGTGCCAGCAGCTTGCCACCCCAGTTCAGCGGCGAAATTTATGGCTACACCTTC
J gene: TRBJ1-2; clone size: -; V gene: TRBV12-5; D gene: -; CDR3 protein: CASGLVPGSGPNYGYTF; CDR3 DNA: TGTGCTAGTGGTTTGGTACCCGGGTCAGGGCCTAACTATGGCTACACCTTC
J gene: TRBJ1-5; clone size: once; V gene: TRBV7-9; D gene: -; CDR3 protein: CASSLGAQGQPQHF; CDR3 DNA: TGTGCCAGCAGCTTAGGGGCTCAGGGTCAGCCCCAGCATTTT
J gene: TRBJ1-2; clone size: few; V gene: TRBV5-1; D gene: -; CDR3 protein: CASSLARGDYGYTF; CDR3 DNA: TGCGCCAGCAGCTTGGCCAGGGGCGACTATGGCTACACCTTC
J gene: TRBJ2-1; clone size: -; V gene: TRBV11-2; D gene: TRBD2; CDR3 protein: CASSKGFSGVNEQFF; CDR3 DNA: TGTGCCAGCAGCAAAGGCTTTAGCGGGGTAAATGAGCAGTTCTTC
J gene: TRBJ1-2; clone size: -; V gene: TRBV12-3/TRBV12-4; D gene: TRBD1; CDR3 protein: CASKTGEFRYTF; CDR3 DNA: TGTGCCAGCAAGACAGGGGAGTTCCGCTACACCTTC
J gene: TRBJ1-5; clone size: -; V gene: TRBV3-1/TRBV3-2; D gene: TRBD1; CDR3 protein: CASSQTGTGAQPQHF; CDR3 DNA: TGTGCCAGCAGTCAAACCGGGACAGGGGCCCAGCCCCAGCATTTT
J gene: TRBJ2-3; clone size: -; V gene: TRBV30; D gene: -; CDR3 protein: CAWSVGGPSTDTQYF; CDR3 DNA: TGTGCCTGGAGTGTTGGAGGGCCAAGCACAGATACGCAGTATTTT